The source of this TCR beta chain is a study of cytomegalovirus exposure and HLA in healthy donors. The PCR ran on 60 Vbeta and 13 Jbeta primers. TCRdb's copy holds only in-frame clones and misses some; the assay was immunoSEQ multiplex PCR. The sample yields about 200,000 clones, roughly 74% seen once. Turning to this clone: Its cognate antigen is unknown.

Study conclusions and caveats: CMV serostatus was the sole immune exposure information available. Some V segments, including TRBV6-2 and TRBV6-3, were excluded as indistinguishable. The classifier reportedly diagnosed cytomegalovirus status with high specificity and sensitivity. Later on, an analysis showed TCR association rates differing by HLA locus, with DRB1 the most and HLA-C the fewest.

With 5 bases clipped from V and 3 bases from J, the junction kept 13 bases outside the gene matches. The germline V gene encodes CDR1 SEHNR and CDR2 FQNEAQ (reference sequence). This CDR3 has 19 amino acids. This chain joins TRBV7-9 and TRBJ2-3, with TRBD2 matching 14 bases. This clonotype was sampled from a woman aged 30 to 39 in good health and CMV-seronegative. Sequenced material: PBMCs. The CDR3 loop is CASSPGLAGGIRATDTQYF. CDR3 bases: TGTGCCAGCAGCCCCGGACTAGCGGGGGGAATCAGGGCAACAGATACGCAGTATTTT.